The clone carrying this TCR beta chain was seen at least ten times. Its target is not known. This record comes from a study of response to subunit inactivated influenza vaccine. General study results and limits: It was the authors' suggestion that each seasonal influenza vaccination recruits few new T cells.

Using its own MiXCR run on the RT-PCR reads, TCRdb lists one record per CDR3 protein. The data hold roughly 570,000 distinct CDR3 sequences, with 10% to 15% observed a single time. Germline V gene lookup returns CDR1 SQVTM and CDR2 ANQGSEA. The CDR3 length is 12 residues. Trimming cost V 5 bases and J 5 bases; bases outside gene matches: 5. The sequence came from a man in his fifties who received an inactivated influenza vaccine. V gene TRBV29-1 combines with J gene TRBJ1-2; 7 bases are shared with TRBD1. The sequencing used PBMCs from blood, collected about 6 weeks after vaccination. CDR3 sequence reads: CSVHRGGYGYTF. The CDR3 coding sequence is TGCAGCGTTCACAGGGGAGGGTATGGCTACACCTTC.